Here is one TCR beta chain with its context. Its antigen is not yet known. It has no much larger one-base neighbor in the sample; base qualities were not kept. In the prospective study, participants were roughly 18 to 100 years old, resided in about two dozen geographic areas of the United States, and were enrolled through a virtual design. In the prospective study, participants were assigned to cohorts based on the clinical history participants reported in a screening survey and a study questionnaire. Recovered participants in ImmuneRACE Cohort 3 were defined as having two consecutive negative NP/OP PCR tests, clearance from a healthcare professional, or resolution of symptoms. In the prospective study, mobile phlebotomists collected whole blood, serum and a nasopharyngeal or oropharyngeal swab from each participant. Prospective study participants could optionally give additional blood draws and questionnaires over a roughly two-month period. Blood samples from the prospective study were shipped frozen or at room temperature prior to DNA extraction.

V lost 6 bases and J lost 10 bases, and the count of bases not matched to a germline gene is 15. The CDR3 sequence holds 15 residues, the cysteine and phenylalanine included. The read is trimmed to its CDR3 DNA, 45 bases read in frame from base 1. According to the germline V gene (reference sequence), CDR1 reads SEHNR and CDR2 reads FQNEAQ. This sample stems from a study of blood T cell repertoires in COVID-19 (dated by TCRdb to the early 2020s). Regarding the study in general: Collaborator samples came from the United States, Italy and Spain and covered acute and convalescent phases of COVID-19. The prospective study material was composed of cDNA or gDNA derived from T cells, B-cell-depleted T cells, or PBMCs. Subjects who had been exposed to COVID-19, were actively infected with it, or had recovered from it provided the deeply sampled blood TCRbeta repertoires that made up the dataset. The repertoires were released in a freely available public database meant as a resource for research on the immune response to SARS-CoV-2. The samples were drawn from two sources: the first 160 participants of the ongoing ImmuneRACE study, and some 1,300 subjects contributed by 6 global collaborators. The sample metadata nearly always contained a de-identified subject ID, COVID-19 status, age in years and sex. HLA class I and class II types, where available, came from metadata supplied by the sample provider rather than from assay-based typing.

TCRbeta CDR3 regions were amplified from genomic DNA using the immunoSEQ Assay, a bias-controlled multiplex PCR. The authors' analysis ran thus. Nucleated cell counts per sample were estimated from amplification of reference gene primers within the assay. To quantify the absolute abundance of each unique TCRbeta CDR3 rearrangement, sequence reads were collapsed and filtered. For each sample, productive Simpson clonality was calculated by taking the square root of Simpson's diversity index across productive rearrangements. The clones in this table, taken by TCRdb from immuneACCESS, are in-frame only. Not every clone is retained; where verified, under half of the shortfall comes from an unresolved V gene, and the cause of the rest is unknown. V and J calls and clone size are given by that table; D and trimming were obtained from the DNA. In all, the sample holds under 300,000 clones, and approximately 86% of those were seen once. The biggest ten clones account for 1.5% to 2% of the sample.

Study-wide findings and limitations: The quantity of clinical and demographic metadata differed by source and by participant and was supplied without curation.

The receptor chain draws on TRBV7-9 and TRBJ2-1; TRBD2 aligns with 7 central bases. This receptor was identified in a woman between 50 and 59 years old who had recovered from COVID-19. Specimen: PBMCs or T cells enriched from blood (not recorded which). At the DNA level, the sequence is TGTGCCAGCAGAGCCGGAGCGGGAACTCTACGAGAGCAGTTCTTC. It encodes CASRAGAGTLREQFF. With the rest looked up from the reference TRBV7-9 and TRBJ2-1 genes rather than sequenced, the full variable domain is DTGVSQNPRHKITKRGQNVTFRCDPISEHNRLYWYRQTLGQGPEFLTYFQNEAQLEKSRLLSDRFSAERPKGSFSTLEIQRTEQGDSAMYLCASRAGAGTLREQFFGPGTRLTVL.